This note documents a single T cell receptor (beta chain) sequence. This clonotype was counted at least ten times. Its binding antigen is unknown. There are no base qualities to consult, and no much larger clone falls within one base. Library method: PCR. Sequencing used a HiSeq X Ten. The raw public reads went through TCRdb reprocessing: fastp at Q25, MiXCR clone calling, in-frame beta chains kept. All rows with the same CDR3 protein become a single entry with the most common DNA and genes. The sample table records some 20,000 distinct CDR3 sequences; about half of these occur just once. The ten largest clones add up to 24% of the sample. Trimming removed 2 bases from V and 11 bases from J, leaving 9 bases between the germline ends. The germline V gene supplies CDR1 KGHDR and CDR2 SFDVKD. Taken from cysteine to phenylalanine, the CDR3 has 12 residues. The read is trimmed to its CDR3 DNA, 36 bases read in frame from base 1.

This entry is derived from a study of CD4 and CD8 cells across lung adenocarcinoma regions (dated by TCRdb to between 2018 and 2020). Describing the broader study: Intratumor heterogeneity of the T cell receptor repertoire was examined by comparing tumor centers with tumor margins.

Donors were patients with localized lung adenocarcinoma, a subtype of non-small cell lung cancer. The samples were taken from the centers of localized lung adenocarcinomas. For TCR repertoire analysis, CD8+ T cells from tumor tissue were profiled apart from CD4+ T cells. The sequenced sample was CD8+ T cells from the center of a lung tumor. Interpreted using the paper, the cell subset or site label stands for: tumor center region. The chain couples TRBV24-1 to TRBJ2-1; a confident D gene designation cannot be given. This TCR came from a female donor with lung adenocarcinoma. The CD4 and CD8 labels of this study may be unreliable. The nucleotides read TGTGCCACCAGTGATTCACACCGGAAGCAGTTCTTC. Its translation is CATSDSHRKQFF.